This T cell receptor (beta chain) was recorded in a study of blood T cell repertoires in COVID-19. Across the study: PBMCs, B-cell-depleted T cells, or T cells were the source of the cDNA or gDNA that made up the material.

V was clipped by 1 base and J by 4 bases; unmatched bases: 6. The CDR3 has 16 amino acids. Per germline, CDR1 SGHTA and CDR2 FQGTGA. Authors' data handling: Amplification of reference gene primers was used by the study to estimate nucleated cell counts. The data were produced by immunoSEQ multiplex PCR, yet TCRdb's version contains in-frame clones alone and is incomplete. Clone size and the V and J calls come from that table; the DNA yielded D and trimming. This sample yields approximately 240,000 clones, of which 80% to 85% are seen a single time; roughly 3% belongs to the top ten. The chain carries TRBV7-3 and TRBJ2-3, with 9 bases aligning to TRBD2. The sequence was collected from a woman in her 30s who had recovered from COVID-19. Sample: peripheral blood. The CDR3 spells CASSLSGAGGPDTQYF. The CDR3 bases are TGTGCCAGCAGCTTAAGTGGTGCGGGAGGGCCAGATACGCAGTATTTT.